What follows are 20 T cell receptor beta chains derived from one specimen sequenced in a study of cytomegalovirus exposure and HLA in healthy donors. Vbeta (60) and Jbeta (13) primers were used in the PCR. TCRdb's copy holds only in-frame clones and misses some; the assay was immunoSEQ multiplex PCR. Of a few hundred thousand clones in the sample, 75% to 90% are singletons; the top ten hold about 0.3%. The sequenced material came from PBMCs. The receptor source for this set is a girl aged 2-10 years in good health and CMV-seronegative.

The rearrangement links TRBV7-9 to TRBJ2-1, with TRBD1 identical over 7 bases. The CDR3 consists of 14 residues. The V gene end was trimmed by 5 bases and the J gene end by 13 bases; junction bases not matched to a gene: 14. Germline V gene lookup returns CDR1 SEHNR and CDR2 FQNEAQ (reference sequence). CDR3 in DNA: TGTGCCAGCAGCGCCGGTGACAGGGAAAGGCAACAGTTCTTC. Translated, it gives CASSAGDRERQQFF.

The V call is TRBV7-2, the J call TRBJ2-7, with D perhaps matching TRBD2 (6 bases). Trimming removed 5 bases from V and 4 bases from J, with 12 bases in between. This CDR3 comprises 13 residues. Germline-derived CDR1 and CDR2 are SGHTA and FQGNSA. This CDR3 reads CASSATSGYEQYF. CDR3 bases: TGTGCCAGCAGCGCGACTAGTGGGTACGAGCAGTACTTC.

The chain uses TRBV28 and TRBJ2-1; possible D gene TRBD2, 6 bases. V was trimmed by 4 bases and J by 2 bases, leaving 18 bases between them. The V gene's germline CDR1 is MDHEN and CDR2 SYDVKM. The CDR3 totals 17 residues. The CDR3 DNA follows: TGTGCCAGCAGTTCTATGTATCGGGAGAGCGCCTACAATGAGCAGTTCTTC. Its translation is CASSSMYRESAYNEQFF.

This clone came up once. The chain links TRBV5-3 to TRBJ1-6; 9 positions match TRBD1. TRBV5-3 is known as an ORF, though its function is uncertain. This CDR3 has 19 amino acids. V lost 1 base to trimming and J lost 0 bases; unmatched junction nucleotides: 8. The CDR3 reads CARSLPSDRGDSYNSPLHF. The CDR3 DNA is TGTGCCAGAAGCTTGCCCTCGGACAGGGGAGACTCCTATAATTCACCCCTCCACTTT.

V usage is TRBV7-2 and J usage is TRBJ2-7; D gene ambiguous. Per germline, CDR1 SGHTA and CDR2 FQGNSA. The V end lost 4 bases, the J end lost 3 bases, and 10 bases lay between the germline ends. The CDR3 runs to 13 residues. The CDR3 DNA sequence: TGTGCCAGCAGCTATCCTGGAGACTACGAGCAGTACTTC. It is translated as CASSYPGDYEQYF.

The J gene is TRBJ2-1, the V gene TRBV9; D possibly corresponds to TRBD1 (7 bases). Germline V gives CDR1 SGDLS, CDR2 YYNGEE. The CDR3 runs 15 residues. V was clipped by 2 bases and J by 1 base, with 10 bases between them. The CDR3 region is CASSVEGASYNEQFF. DNA for the CDR3: TGTGCCAGCAGCGTGGAGGGGGCTTCCTACAATGAGCAGTTCTTC.

CDR3 DNA sequence: TGTGCCACCAGCAGGGCAGTGAGGGAGGGGGATGATAACTATGGCTACACCTTC. Translating it yields CATSRAVREGDDNYGYTF. This chain joins TRBV15 and TRBJ1-2, with a tentative D call TRBD1 (6 bases). Germline-derived CDR1 and CDR2 are LNHNV and YYDKDF (reference sequence). V was cut by 3 bases and J by 1 base, with 21 bases left in between. This CDR3 has 18 residues.

V and J are TRBV6-1 and TRBJ2-7; TRBD2 aligns across 11 bases. Trimming cost V 4 bases and J 0 bases; bases outside gene matches: 8. The CDR3 is 17 residues long. The germline gives CDR1 MNHNS, CDR2 SASEGT. The CDR3 nucleotides read TGTGCCAGCAGTGCACTAGCGGGAGCCGGGGGCTCCTACGAGCAGTACTTC. Its translation is CASSALAGAGGSYEQYF.

The genes are TRBV6-6 and TRBJ1-1; D unclear. This CDR3 comprises 14 residues. The ends were cut back, 2 bases at V and 1 base at J, with 8 bases in the middle. Looked up from germline, CDR1 is MNHNY and CDR2 is SVGAGI (reference sequence). The CDR3 reads CASSYPLANTEAFF. The CDR3 coding sequence is TGTGCCAGCAGTTACCCGTTAGCGAACACTGAAGCTTTCTTT.

The chain couples TRBV6-5 to TRBJ1-1; 9 nucleotides agree with TRBD1. This CDR3 is built from 15 residues. Germline assignment: CDR1 MNHEY and CDR2 SVGAGI. Trimming removed 5 bases from V and 1 base from J; junction bases left unmatched: 5. Here the CDR3 DNA reads TGTGCCAGCAGTGTGACAGGGGGGAGGAACACTGAAGCTTTCTTT. This encodes CASSVTGGRNTEAFF.

This clone occurred a few times. The J gene is TRBJ1-3, the V gene TRBV28; D is possibly TRBD1 (6 bases). This CDR3 comprises 15 residues. From germline, CDR1 is MDHEN and CDR2 SYDVKM. The V end lost 3 bases, the J end lost 4 bases, and 13 bases lay between the germline ends. The CDR3 protein is CASSLAGARGNTIYF. The CDR3 DNA is TGTGCCAGCAGTTTGGCGGGGGCGCGAGGAAACACCATATATTTT.

The chain uses TRBV6-4 and TRBJ2-2; TRBD1 agrees at 10 bases. Germline V gene sequence: CDR1 MRHNA, CDR2 SNTAGT. The CDR3 spans 16 residues. J gave up 3 bases and V 6 bases, and 7 bases lay outside the gene matches. The CDR3: CASRLGTGADTGELFF. For the CDR3, the DNA is TGTGCCAGCAGACTGGGGACAGGGGCGGACACCGGGGAGCTGTTTTTT.

This clone is a singleton in its sample. The V and J genes are TRBV29-1 and TRBJ2-5; 8 bases fit TRBD1. Germline CDR1 is SQVTM and CDR2 is ANQGSEA. Trimming removed 6 bases from V and 2 bases from J; junction bases left unmatched: 14. The CDR3 loop spans 16 amino acids. This chain's CDR3 is CSVTPPRGRDQETQYF. CDR3 nucleotide sequence: TGCAGCGTAACCCCCCCCAGGGGGCGCGATCAAGAGACCCAGTACTTC.

V usage is TRBV14 and J usage is TRBJ2-5; 9 nucleotides line up with TRBD2. From germline, CDR1 is SGHDN and CDR2 FVKESK. This CDR3 is 15 amino acids long. With V trimmed by 0 bases and J by 6 bases, 5 bases remained unmatched. The CDR3 loop reads CASSQDVLAGKTQYF. The DNA of the CDR3 is TGTGCCAGCAGCCAAGACGTCCTAGCGGGAAAGACCCAGTACTTC.

This chain connects TRBV7-9 to TRBJ1-1; TRBD1 matches 7 bases. Trimming took 1 base from V and 10 from J; bases not matched to a gene: 12. CDR1 is SEHNR, CDR2 FQNEAQ, per germline (reference sequence). CDR3 length equals 15 residues. DNA for the CDR3: TGTGCCAGCAGCTTAGATAATTTGTTTCCAGGGGGAGCTTTCTTT. Translation gives CASSLDNLFPGGAFF.

The chain combines TRBV9 with TRBJ1-1; TRBD1 is a possible D gene (6 bases). V was clipped by 4 bases and J by 1 base, with 11 bases between them. The CDR3 is 14 residues long. Germline V gene sequence: CDR1 SGDLS, CDR2 YYNGEE. CDR3 sequence: CASSPRQANTEAFF. In DNA, the CDR3 is TGTGCCAGCAGCCCCCGACAGGCGAACACTGAAGCTTTCTTT.

This clone was recorded only once. The CDR3 nucleotides are TGCAGCGTTGAAGTGGACAGGGGGCACACTGAAGCTTTCTTT. Amino acids: CSVEVDRGHTEAFF. V is TRBV29-1 and J is TRBJ1-1; 11 nucleotides agree with TRBD1. Germline values: CDR1 SQVTM, CDR2 ANQGSEA. The CDR3 runs 14 residues. Trimming removed 1 base from V and 3 bases from J; junction bases left unmatched: 1.

This clone occurred once. V is TRBV5-8 and J is TRBJ2-7; no reliable D call. V gave up 5 bases and J gave up 2 bases, with 17 bases separating them. Germline V gene data show CDR1 as SGHTS and CDR2 as YDEGEE. The CDR3 runs to 15 residues. For the CDR3, the DNA is TGTGCCAGCAGTCATGTCACGGGTTCTCCCTACGAGCAGTACTTC. This encodes CASSHVTGSPYEQYF. Combining the CDR3 with reference TRBV5-8 and TRBJ2-7 gives the whole variable domain EAGVTQSPTHLIKTRGQQATLRCSPISGHTSVYWYQQALGLGLQFLLWYDEGEERNRGNFPPRFSGRQFPNYSSELNVNALELEDSALYLCASSHVTGSPYEQYFGPGTRLTVT.

The chain joins TRBV6-1 to TRBJ2-3, with a tentative D call TRBD2 (5 bases). The length of the CDR3 is 12 residues. The germline gives CDR1 MNHNS, CDR2 SASEGT. Trimming shortened V by 4 bases and J by 6 bases, and 8 bases separated the two germline ends. The CDR3 sequence: CASSVWRDTQYF. CDR3 nucleotide sequence: TGTGCCAGCAGTGTTTGGAGGGATACGCAGTATTTT.

V is TRBV5-1 and J is TRBJ2-5, with a weak D call TRBD2 (6 bases). The CDR3 has 14 residues. Between the trimmed V and J ends, which lost 0 bases and 3 bases, there was a span of 9 bases. Per the germline V gene, CDR1 is SGHRS and CDR2 is YFSETQ. Written as DNA, the CDR3 is TGCGCCAGCAGCTTGGTGACGGGGGAAGAGACCCAGTACTTC. Translated: CASSLVTGEETQYF.